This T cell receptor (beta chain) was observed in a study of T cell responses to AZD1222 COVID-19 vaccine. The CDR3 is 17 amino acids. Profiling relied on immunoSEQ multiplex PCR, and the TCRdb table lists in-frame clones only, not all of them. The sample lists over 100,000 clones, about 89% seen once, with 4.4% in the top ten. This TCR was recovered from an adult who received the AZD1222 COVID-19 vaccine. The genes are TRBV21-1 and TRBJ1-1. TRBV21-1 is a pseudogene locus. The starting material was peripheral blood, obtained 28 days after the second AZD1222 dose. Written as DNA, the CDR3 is TGTGCCAGCAGCCGTTACCTCCAGGGACTTGGGCACACTGAAGCTTTCTTT. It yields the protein CASSRYLQGLGHTEAFF.